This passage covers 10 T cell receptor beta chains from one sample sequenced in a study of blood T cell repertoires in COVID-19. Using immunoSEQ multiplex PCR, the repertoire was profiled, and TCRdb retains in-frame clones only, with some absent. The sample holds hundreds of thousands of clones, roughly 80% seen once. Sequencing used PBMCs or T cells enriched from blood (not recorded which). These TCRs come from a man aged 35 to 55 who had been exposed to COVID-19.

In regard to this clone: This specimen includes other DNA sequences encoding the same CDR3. The CDR3 region has the DNA TGCGCCAGCAGCTTGGACAATTCCTACGAGCAGTACTTC. This translates into CASSLDNSYEQYF. The chain carries TRBV5-1 and TRBJ2-7; D ambiguous. The CDR3 has 13 amino acids. The V end lost 0 bases, the J end lost 1 base, and 5 bases lay between the germline ends. Germline V CDR1 and CDR2: SGHRS, YFSETQ.

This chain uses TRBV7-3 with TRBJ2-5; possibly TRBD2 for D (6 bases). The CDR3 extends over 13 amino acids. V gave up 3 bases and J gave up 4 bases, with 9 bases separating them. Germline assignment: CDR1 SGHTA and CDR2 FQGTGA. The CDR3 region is CASSLGGGETQYF. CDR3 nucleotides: TGTGCCAGCAGCTTGGGGGGAGGAGAGACCCAGTACTTC.

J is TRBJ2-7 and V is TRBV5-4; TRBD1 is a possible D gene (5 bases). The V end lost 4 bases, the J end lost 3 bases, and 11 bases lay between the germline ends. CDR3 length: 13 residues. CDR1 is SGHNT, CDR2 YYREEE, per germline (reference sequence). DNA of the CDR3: TGTGCCAGCAGCCCCGGACATTTCTACGAGCAGTACTTC. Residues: CASSPGHFYEQYF.

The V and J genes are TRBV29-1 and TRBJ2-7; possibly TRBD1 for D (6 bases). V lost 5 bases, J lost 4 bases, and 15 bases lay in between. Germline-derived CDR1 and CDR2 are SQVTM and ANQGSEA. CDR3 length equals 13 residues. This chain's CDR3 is CSVFRDQGYEQYF. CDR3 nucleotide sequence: TGCAGCGTTTTCCGGGACCAGGGGTACGAGCAGTACTTC.

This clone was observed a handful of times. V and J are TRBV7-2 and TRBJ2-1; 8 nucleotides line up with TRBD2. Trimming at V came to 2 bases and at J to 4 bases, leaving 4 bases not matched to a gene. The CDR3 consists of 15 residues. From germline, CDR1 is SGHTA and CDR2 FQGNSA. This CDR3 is CASSLLAGGYNEQFF. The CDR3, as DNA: TGTGCCAGCAGCTTACTGGCGGGAGGATACAATGAGCAGTTCTTC.

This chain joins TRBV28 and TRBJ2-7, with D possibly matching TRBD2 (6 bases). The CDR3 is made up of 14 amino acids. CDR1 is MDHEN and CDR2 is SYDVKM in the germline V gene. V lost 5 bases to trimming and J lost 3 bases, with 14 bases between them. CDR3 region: CASSGAVGGYEQYF. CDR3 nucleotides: TGTGCCAGCAGTGGGGCCGTGGGGGGCTACGAGCAGTACTTC.

CDR3 residues: CASRVPSSYNSPLHF. DNA of the CDR3: TGTGCCAGCAGGGTCCCGAGCTCCTATAATTCACCCCTCCACTTT. The chain recombines TRBV6-5 with TRBJ1-6; D gene uncertain. Per germline, CDR1 MNHEY and CDR2 SVGAGI. Trimming shortened V by 6 bases and J by 0 bases, and 9 bases separated the two germline ends. The CDR3 is 15 amino acids.

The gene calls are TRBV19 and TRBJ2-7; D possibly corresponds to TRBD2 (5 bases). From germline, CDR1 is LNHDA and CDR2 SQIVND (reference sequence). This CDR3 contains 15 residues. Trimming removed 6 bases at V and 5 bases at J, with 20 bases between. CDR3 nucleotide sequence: TGTGCCAGTAGCGTTTTTGAGGGAACCGTAAACGAGCAGTACTTC. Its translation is CASSVFEGTVNEQYF.

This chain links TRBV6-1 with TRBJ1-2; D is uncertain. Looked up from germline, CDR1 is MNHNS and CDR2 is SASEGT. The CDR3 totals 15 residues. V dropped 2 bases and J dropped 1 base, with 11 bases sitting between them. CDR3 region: CASSERSGNNYGYTF. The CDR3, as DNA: TGTGCCAGCAGTGAACGGAGCGGGAATAACTATGGCTACACCTTC.

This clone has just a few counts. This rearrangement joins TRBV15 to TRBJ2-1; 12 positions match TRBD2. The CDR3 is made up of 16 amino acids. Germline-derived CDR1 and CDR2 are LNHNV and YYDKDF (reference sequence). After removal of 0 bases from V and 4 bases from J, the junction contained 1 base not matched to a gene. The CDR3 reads CATSRDLAGGYNEQFF. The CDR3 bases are TGTGCCACCAGCAGAGATCTAGCGGGAGGGTACAATGAGCAGTTCTTC.